These 19 T cell receptor beta chains came from one sample sequenced in a study of cytomegalovirus exposure and HLA in healthy donors. Vbeta (60) and Jbeta (13) primers were used in the PCR. Method: immunoSEQ multiplex PCR; TCRdb's copy keeps in-frame clones and lacks some. The data contain around 75,000 clones, about 76% of them seen just once; the ten biggest clones take up roughly 3%. Sequencing was performed on PBMCs. The receptors come from a man aged 18-30 years in good health and CMV-seronegative.

V gene TRBV7-6 combines with J gene TRBJ2-5; possibly TRBD1 for D (6 bases). The CDR3 has 15 residues. V shed 4 bases and J shed 0 bases, with 12 bases lying between them. Germline V lookup: CDR1 SGHVS, CDR2 FNYEAQ. The CDR3 DNA reads as TGTGCCAGCAGCTCAATCCAGGGGTACCAAGAGACCCAGTACTTC. The encoded protein is CASSSIQGYQETQYF.

This clone has just a few counts. The V call is TRBV9, the J call TRBJ1-2; 7 bases map to TRBD1. Germline V gene data show CDR1 as SGDLS and CDR2 as YYNGEE. V lost 0 bases, J lost 2 bases, and 4 bases stayed unmatched. CDR3 length equals 15 residues. The CDR3 loop is CASSVGWGQNYGYTF. CDR3 DNA: TGTGCCAGCAGCGTAGGCTGGGGACAGAACTATGGCTACACCTTC.

This clone has a handful of counts. CDR3 sequence reads: CASSLRTSTYSGANVLTF. In nucleotides, the CDR3 is TGCGCCAGCAGCCTAAGGACTAGCACCTATTCTGGGGCCAACGTCCTGACTTTC. The chain carries TRBV4-3 and TRBJ2-6, with 8 bases identical to TRBD2. The CDR3 runs to 18 residues. With V trimmed by 4 bases and J by 1 base, 9 bases remained unmatched. The germline V gene has CDR1 LGHNA and CDR2 YSLEER.

The rearrangement links TRBV19 to TRBJ2-5; a possible D gene is TRBD2 (5 bases). Germline V gene sequence: CDR1 LNHDA, CDR2 SQIVND (reference sequence). This CDR3 contains 14 residues. V lost 3 bases and J lost 2, with 10 bases in between. CDR3 loop: CASSIHWEQETQYF. The CDR3 DNA sequence: TGTGCCAGTAGTATCCACTGGGAGCAAGAGACCCAGTACTTC.

This chain links TRBV19 with TRBJ2-1; possible D gene TRBD2, 5 bases. CDR1 and CDR2 (germline): LNHDA, SQIVND (reference sequence). The V end lost 5 bases, the J end lost 0 bases, and 8 bases lay between the germline ends. This CDR3 has 14 residues. CDR3 in amino acids: CASSPRGSYNEQFF. Here the CDR3 DNA reads TGTGCCAGTAGTCCTCGGGGCTCCTACAATGAGCAGTTCTTC.

On this clone: The identical CDR3 is also encoded by other nucleotide sequences in the sample. This sequence joins TRBV14 and TRBJ2-7; TRBD1 matches 7 bases. The CDR3 covers 14 residues. In germline, CDR1 is SGHDN, CDR2 FVKESK. Here the CDR3 reads CPEPLAGGSYEQYV. CDR3 sequence (DNA): TGCCCTGAGCCCTTGGCAGGGGGCTCCTACGAGCAGTACGTC.

This chain uses TRBV9 with TRBJ2-2, with 8 bases aligning to TRBD1. V gave up 4 bases and J gave up 1 base; unmatched junction bases: 3. CDR1 and CDR2 (germline): SGDLS, YYNGEE. The CDR3 is 15 residues long. The CDR3 loop is CASSKGQVNTGELFF. CDR3 in DNA: TGTGCCAGCAGCAAGGGACAGGTGAACACCGGGGAGCTGTTTTTT.

This sequence joins TRBV28 and TRBJ1-4; no reliable D call. This CDR3 is built from 13 residues. Germline-derived CDR1 and CDR2 are MDHEN and SYDVKM. Trimming left V 5 bases short and J 7 bases short, with 11 bases between. The CDR3 DNA sequence: TGTGCCAGCAGTGAAAATAGTGGTGAAAAACTGTTTTTT. The encoded protein is CASSENSGEKLFF.

V usage is TRBV5-8 and J usage is TRBJ1-2; D is perhaps TRBD1 (5 bases). From germline, CDR1 is SGHTS and CDR2 YDEGEE. CDR3 length equals 16 residues. The V gene lost 0 bases and the J gene lost 4 bases, with 16 bases spanning the gap. In DNA form, the CDR3 reads TGTGCCAGCAGCTTGGCCTCTAGGGGATCCTTCTATGGCTACACCTTC. Translation: CASSLASRGSFYGYTF.

V and J are TRBV7-9 and TRBJ2-5; tentatively, D is TRBD2 (5 bases). CDR3 length: 13 amino acids. V dropped 3 bases and J dropped 2 bases, with 7 bases sitting between them. Germline lookup yields CDR1 SEHNR and CDR2 FQNEAQ (reference sequence). CDR3 region: CASSLRAQETQYF. DNA for the CDR3: TGTGCCAGCAGCTTGAGGGCTCAAGAGACCCAGTACTTC.

The V gene is TRBV7-8, the J gene TRBJ2-1; the match to TRBD1 covers 9 bases. The CDR3 is 15 amino acids. The V segment lost 5 bases and the J segment 7 bases; nucleotides outside the gene matches: 9. Germline values: CDR1 SGHVS, CDR2 FQNEAQ. CDR3 DNA sequence: TGTGCCAGCAGCCGCCGGGACAGGGAGGAGAATGAGCAGTTCTTC. As protein: CASSRRDREENEQFF.

This chain joins TRBV2 and TRBJ1-1; tentative D call: TRBD1 (5 bases). V gave up 1 base and J gave up 4 bases, with 19 bases separating them. CDR3 length: 17 residues. Germline V lookup: CDR1 SNHLY, CDR2 FYNNEI. The CDR3 spells CASSEEMISRAGTEAFF. The CDR3, as DNA: TGTGCCAGCAGTGAAGAAATGATCTCCAGGGCCGGCACTGAAGCTTTCTTT.

This chain links TRBV2 with TRBJ2-6; D remains ambiguous. With 7 bases removed from V and 2 bases from J, the gap between germline ends came to 9 bases. This CDR3 spans 14 amino acids. The germline V gene has CDR1 SNHLY and CDR2 FYNNEI. The CDR3 nucleotides are TGTGCCAGCACCGAGTCCCCTGGGGCCAACGTCCTGACTTTC. Its translation: CASTESPGANVLTF.

The chain is built from TRBV5-6 and TRBJ1-2; perhaps TRBD1 as D (5 bases). The germline gives CDR1 SGHDT, CDR2 YYEEEE. Between the trimmed V and J ends, which lost 3 bases and 6 bases, there was a span of 15 bases. The CDR3 totals 14 residues. CDR3 sequence (DNA): TGTGCCAGCAGCTCTCCGGCCCAGGGAAATGGCTACACCTTC. This sequence encodes CASSSPAQGNGYTF.

The sample holds a few counts of this clone. The chain has TRBV2 and TRBJ1-2; 7 positions agree with TRBD1. V gave up 6 bases and J gave up 6 bases; unmatched junction bases: 7. Germline CDR1 SNHLY, CDR2 FYNNEI. The CDR3 runs 13 residues. The CDR3 DNA reads as TGTGCCAGCAGATCCGGACAGGACCATGGCTACACCTTC. Translating it yields CASRSGQDHGYTF.

V usage is TRBV11-3 and J usage is TRBJ1-4, with a tentative D call TRBD1 (6 bases). The germline CDR1 and CDR2 sequences are SGHNT and YENEEA. This CDR3 has 16 amino acids. The ends were cut back, 2 bases at V and 4 bases at J, with 14 bases in the middle. As DNA, the CDR3 is TGTGCCAGCAGCTTATCCCGGACAGCAGTTAATGAAAAACTGTTTTTT. Its protein product is CASSLSRTAVNEKLFF.

The rearrangement uses TRBV4-2 and TRBJ1-1, with D perhaps TRBD1 (6 bases). The CDR3 totals 14 residues. Germline-derived CDR1 and CDR2 are LGHNA and YNFKEQ. The V gene lost 4 bases and the J gene lost 5 bases, with 14 bases spanning the gap. CDR3 DNA sequence: TGTGCCAGCAGCCCGGAACAGGGTGGTACTGAAGCTTTCTTT. Translating gives CASSPEQGGTEAFF.

This sequence joins TRBV11-1 and TRBJ1-1; D may be TRBD1 (6 bases). The V end lost 5 bases, the J end lost 4 bases, and 20 bases lay between the germline ends. Germline V gene lookup returns CDR1 SGHAT and CDR2 FQDESV (reference sequence). CDR3 size: 16 residues. CDR3 sequence: CASSLQRPQGSTEAFF. For the CDR3, the DNA is TGTGCCAGCAGCCTCCAAAGGCCACAGGGAAGCACTGAAGCTTTCTTT.

V usage is TRBV7-9 and J usage is TRBJ1-1; no reliable D call. The CDR3 has 17 residues. Germline CDR1 and CDR2: SEHNR and FQNEAQ (reference sequence). Trimming shortened V by 2 bases and J by 6 bases, and 22 bases separated the two germline ends. CDR3: CASSLSDLRAASAEAFF. The CDR3 region has the DNA TGTGCCAGCAGCTTATCGGACCTGCGGGCGGCGAGCGCTGAAGCTTTCTTT.